These 24 T cell receptor beta chains were all obtained from the same sample, sequenced in a study of cytotoxic CD8 clonotypes in ibrutinib-treated CLL. Profiling relied on immunoSEQ multiplex PCR, and the TCRdb table lists in-frame clones only, not all of them. This sample has about 200,000 clones; over 60% occur once, and the top ten carry about an eighth. The sequencing used PBMCs, collected after 24 months of ibrutinib treatment. These TCRs come from a human donor with chronic lymphocytic leukemia.

The rearrangement links TRBV7-9 to TRBJ2-1, with TRBD2 identical over 8 bases. After removal of 5 bases from V and 4 bases from J, the junction contained 7 bases not matched to a gene. This CDR3 region has 15 residues. Germline V gene sequence: CDR1 SEHNR, CDR2 FQNEAQ (reference sequence). CDR3 region: CASSQASGSYNEQFF. The CDR3 DNA reads as TGTGCCAGCAGCCAGGCTAGCGGGTCTTACAATGAGCAGTTCTTC.

The chain is built from TRBV4-3 and TRBJ1-2; 9 bases agree with TRBD1. The CDR3 loop spans 14 amino acids. Germline-derived CDR1 and CDR2 are LGHNA and YSLEER. After removal of 3 bases from V and 7 bases from J, the junction contained 6 bases not matched to a gene. Written as DNA, the CDR3 is TGCGCCAGCAGCCATACGACAGGGGGGATTGGCTACACCTTC. Translating gives CASSHTTGGIGYTF.

The V gene is TRBV28, the J gene TRBJ1-2; tentatively, D is TRBD1 (5 bases). CDR1 is MDHEN, CDR2 SYDVKM, per germline. V lost 9 bases and J lost 4, with 12 bases in between. The CDR3 runs 12 residues. The CDR3 here is CASKGRPYGYTF. Written as DNA, the CDR3 is TGTGCCAGTAAGGGACGCCCCTATGGCTACACCTTC.

The chain uses TRBV2 and TRBJ1-5; 7 nucleotides line up with TRBD1. V trimming: 5 bases; J trimming: 6 bases; junction bases outside the gene matches: 7. The CDR3 has 14 residues. Germline V gene sequence: CDR1 SNHLY, CDR2 FYNNEI. The CDR3 loop reads CASSKGAVTQPQHF. The CDR3 bases are TGTGCCAGCAGTAAGGGGGCCGTTACTCAGCCCCAGCATTTT.

The rearrangement joins TRBV25-1 to TRBJ2-3, with TRBD2 identical over 9 bases. V shed 5 bases, J shed 0 bases, and the junction held 9 bases outside the gene matches. Germline V gene sequence: CDR1 MGHDK, CDR2 SYGVNS. This CDR3 spans 17 amino acids. The CDR3 reads CASSYGTSRSSTDTQYF. The CDR3 DNA sequence: TGTGCCAGCAGTTACGGGACTAGCAGAAGTAGCACAGATACGCAGTATTTT.

This clone occurred a few times. The V gene is TRBV27, the J gene TRBJ2-3, with 11 bases fitting TRBD2. V lost 3 bases, J lost 4 bases, and 6 bases stayed unmatched. The V gene's germline CDR1 is MNHEY and CDR2 SMNVEV (reference sequence). The CDR3 has 16 amino acids. CDR3 DNA: TGTGCCAGCAGTTTTACTAGCGGGAGTGTCGCAGATACGCAGTATTTT. Translating gives CASSFTSGSVADTQYF.

This sequence joins TRBV9 and TRBJ1-3; no clear D. CDR3 length: 16 amino acids. Trimming shortened V by 0 bases and J by 4 bases, and 14 bases separated the two germline ends. The V gene's germline CDR1 is SGDLS and CDR2 YYNGEE. Written as DNA, the CDR3 is TGTGCCAGCAGCGTAGGTTCGGCAGGCCCAGGAAACACCATATATTTT. Amino acid sequence: CASSVGSAGPGNTIYF.

As concerns this clone: One end of the junction varies from germline; a read error may be responsible. The gene calls are TRBV15 and TRBJ2-1; no clear D gene. CDR1 is LNHNV, CDR2 YYDKDF, per germline (reference sequence). CDR3 size: 15 residues. CDR3 region: CATSRDQFSYNGQFF. The CDR3 DNA reads as TGTGCCACCAGCAGAGACCAGTTCTCCTACAATGGGCAGTTCTTC.

The rearrangement links TRBV18 to TRBJ2-1; D call uncertain. The V gene's germline CDR1 is KGHSH and CDR2 LQKENI. The V and J ends lost 4 bases and 3 bases respectively, with 7 bases between them. CDR3 length: 13 amino acids. Written as DNA, the CDR3 is TGTGCCAGCTCACGAGTTCTCTACAATGAGCAGTTCTTC. This gives the protein CASSRVLYNEQFF.

V gene TRBV7-9 combines with J gene TRBJ2-7; 11 bases are a match to TRBD2. Germline V gene data show CDR1 as SEHNR and CDR2 as FQNEAQ (reference sequence). V lost 5 bases, J lost 0 bases, and 3 bases stayed unmatched. The CDR3 is made up of 15 amino acids. CDR3 region: CASSAGTSGSYEQYF. CDR3 DNA: TGTGCCAGCAGCGCCGGGACTAGCGGCTCCTACGAGCAGTACTTC.

The chain recombines TRBV4-2 with TRBJ2-5; 16 bases map to TRBD2. J was trimmed by 1 base and V by 2 bases; bases with no gene match: 7. The CDR3 runs 19 residues. The V gene's germline CDR1 is LGHNA and CDR2 YNFKEQ. In DNA form, the CDR3 reads TGTGCCAGCAGCCAACCCGGGACTAGCGGGAGGGTGGGCCAAGAGACCCAGTACTTC. Translation gives CASSQPGTSGRVGQETQYF.

This clone was found once. The rearrangement joins TRBV19 to TRBJ2-2; 7 nucleotides agree with TRBD1. From germline, CDR1 is LNHDA and CDR2 SQIVND (reference sequence). There are 17 residues in the CDR3. Trimming cost V 3 bases and J 4 bases; bases outside gene matches: 11. CDR3 DNA: TGTGCCAGTAGTATCAATGACAGGGAGTATAGCACCGGGGAGCTGTTTTTT. Translating it yields CASSINDREYSTGELFF.

V usage is TRBV4-2 and J usage is TRBJ1-4, with D unresolved. The CDR3 totals 17 residues. Per germline, CDR1 LGHNA and CDR2 YNFKEQ. V was clipped by 2 bases and J by 2 bases, with 15 bases between them. The chain's CDR3 is CASSQPLSDGTNEKLFF. In DNA form, the CDR3 reads TGTGCCAGCAGCCAACCCCTTTCTGACGGGACTAATGAAAAACTGTTTTTT.

CDR3 residues: CASSQVFRGPKNIQYF. CDR3 DNA: TGCGCCAGCAGCCAAGTTTTTCGGGGGCCAAAAAACATTCAGTACTTC. The chain couples TRBV4-3 to TRBJ2-4; D is possibly TRBD1 or TRBD2 (6 bases each). This CDR3 has 16 amino acids. The germline gives CDR1 LGHNA, CDR2 YSLEER. Trimming shortened V by 1 base and J by 4 bases, and 14 bases separated the two germline ends.

This clone was counted a few times. The chain has TRBV2 and TRBJ2-7, with 7 bases fitting TRBD1. The CDR3 has 12 amino acids. Germline V CDR1 and CDR2: SNHLY, FYNNEI. Trimming at V came to 7 bases and at J to 1 base, leaving 1 base not matched to a gene. The CDR3 sequence is CASKQGSYEQYF. In DNA form, the CDR3 reads TGTGCCAGCAAACAGGGGTCCTACGAGCAGTACTTC.

The V and J genes are TRBV5-1 and TRBJ1-4; D is unclear. V lost 6 bases to trimming and J lost 2 bases, with 11 bases between them. CDR1 is SGHRS and CDR2 is YFSETQ in the germline V gene. CDR3 length: 14 residues. CDR3 in DNA: TGCGCCAGCAAGGTATCGGGGACTAATGAAAAACTGTTTTTT. The encoded protein is CASKVSGTNEKLFF.

The chain is built from TRBV10-3 and TRBJ2-7, with 7 nucleotides matching TRBD2. The CDR3 contains 13 residues. Trimming removed 8 bases from V and 2 bases from J; junction bases left unmatched: 6. The V gene's germline CDR1 is ENHRY and CDR2 SYGVKD. The CDR3 reads CAIAAAGTYEQYF. The CDR3 region has the DNA TGTGCCATCGCTGCAGCGGGAACCTACGAGCAGTACTTC.

The chain has TRBV4-3 and TRBJ2-1; no reliable D call. V was shortened by 0 bases and J by 2 bases, with 11 bases between the two germline ends. Germline V lookup: CDR1 LGHNA, CDR2 YSLEER. The CDR3 contains 16 residues. The CDR3: CASSQDQTLTYNEQFF. In nucleotides, the CDR3 is TGCGCCAGCAGCCAAGATCAAACTCTTACCTACAATGAGCAGTTCTTC.

The chain combines TRBV5-4 with TRBJ1-2; 7 bases are a match to TRBD1. V dropped 6 bases and J dropped 2; count of bases not matched to a gene: 7. The CDR3 is 14 residues long. In germline, CDR1 is SGHNT, CDR2 YYREEE (reference sequence). CDR3 in amino acids: CASTTGQKNYGYTF. CDR3 in DNA: TGTGCCAGCACCACGGGACAGAAAAACTATGGCTACACCTTC.

This chain uses TRBV7-9 with TRBJ1-2; 7 bases fit TRBD1. CDR3 length: 13 residues. V shed 5 bases, J shed 8 bases, and the junction held 8 bases outside the gene matches. Germline-derived CDR1 and CDR2 are SEHNR and FQNEAQ (reference sequence). Here the CDR3 DNA reads TGTGCCAGCAGCCGCGAGGGGGCGTGGGGCTACACCTTC. Translating gives CASSREGAWGYTF.

The CDR3 sequence is CASSLVGGSPEPQHF. The CDR3, as DNA: TGTGCCAGCAGCTTAGTTGGCGGGTCCCCCGAGCCCCAGCATTTT. The V call is TRBV11-2, the J call TRBJ1-5; D gene ambiguous. The V end lost 1 base, the J end lost 8 bases, and 15 bases lay between the germline ends. Germline CDR1 and CDR2: SGHAT and FQNNGV. The CDR3 covers 15 residues. Supplemented by reference TRBV11-2 and TRBJ1-5, the full variable domain reads EAGVAQSPRYKIIEKRQSVAFWCNPISGHATLYWYQQILGQGPKLLIQFQNNGVVDDSQLPKDRFSAERLKGVDSTLKIQPAKLEDSAVYLCASSLVGGSPEPQHFGDGTRLSIL.

This clone was observed once. The chain couples TRBV27 to TRBJ2-1, with 7 bases fitting TRBD1. The CDR3 is made up of 15 amino acids. Losses at the gene ends were 2 bases for V and 4 bases for J; bases not matched to a gene: 5. Germline-derived CDR1 and CDR2 are MNHEY and SMNVEV (reference sequence). DNA of the CDR3: TGTGCCAGCAGTTTAACAGGGGCGAATTACAATGAGCAGTTCTTC. Translating it yields CASSLTGANYNEQFF.

V and J are TRBV4-2 and TRBJ2-7; D assignment may be TRBD1 or TRBD2 (5 bases each). From germline, CDR1 is LGHNA and CDR2 YNFKEQ. The CDR3 is made up of 12 amino acids. With 1 base removed from V and 6 bases from J, the gap between germline ends came to 7 bases. CDR3 protein: CASSQVGREQYF. CDR3 DNA: TGTGCCAGCAGCCAAGTGGGACGCGAGCAGTACTTC.

The chain's CDR3 is CASSSLGDTEAFF. The DNA for the CDR3 is TGTGCCAGCAGTTCACTCGGGGACACTGAAGCTTTCTTT. The chain recombines TRBV27 with TRBJ1-1; D not certain. This CDR3 is 13 amino acids long. From germline, CDR1 is MNHEY and CDR2 SMNVEV (reference sequence). The V gene lost 4 bases and the J gene lost 3 bases, with 9 bases spanning the gap.